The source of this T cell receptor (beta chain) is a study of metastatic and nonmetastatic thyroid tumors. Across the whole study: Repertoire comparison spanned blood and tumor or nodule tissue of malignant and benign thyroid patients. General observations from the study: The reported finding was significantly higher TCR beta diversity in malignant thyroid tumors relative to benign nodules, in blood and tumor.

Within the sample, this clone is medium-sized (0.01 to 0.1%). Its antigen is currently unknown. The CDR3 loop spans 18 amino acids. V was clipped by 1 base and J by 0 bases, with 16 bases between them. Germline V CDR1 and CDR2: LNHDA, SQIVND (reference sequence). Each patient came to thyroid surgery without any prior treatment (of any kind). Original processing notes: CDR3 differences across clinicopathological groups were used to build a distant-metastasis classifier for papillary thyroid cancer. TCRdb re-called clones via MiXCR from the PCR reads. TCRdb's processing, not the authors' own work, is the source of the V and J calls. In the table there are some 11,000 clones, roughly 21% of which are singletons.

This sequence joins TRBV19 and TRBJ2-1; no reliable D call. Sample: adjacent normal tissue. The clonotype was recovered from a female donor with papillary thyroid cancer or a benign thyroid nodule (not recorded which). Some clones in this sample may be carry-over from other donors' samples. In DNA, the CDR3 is TGTGCCAGTAGTATAGTTCGGGTACGGACGAGCTCCTACAATGAGCAGTTCTTC. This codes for CASSIVRVRTSSYNEQFF. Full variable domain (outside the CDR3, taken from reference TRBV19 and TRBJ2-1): DGGITQSPKYLFRKEGQNVTLSCEQNLNHDAMYWYRQDPGQGLRLIYYSQIVNDFQKGDIAEGYSVSREKKESFPLTVTSAQKNPTAFYLCASSIVRVRTSSYNEQFFGPGTRLTVL.